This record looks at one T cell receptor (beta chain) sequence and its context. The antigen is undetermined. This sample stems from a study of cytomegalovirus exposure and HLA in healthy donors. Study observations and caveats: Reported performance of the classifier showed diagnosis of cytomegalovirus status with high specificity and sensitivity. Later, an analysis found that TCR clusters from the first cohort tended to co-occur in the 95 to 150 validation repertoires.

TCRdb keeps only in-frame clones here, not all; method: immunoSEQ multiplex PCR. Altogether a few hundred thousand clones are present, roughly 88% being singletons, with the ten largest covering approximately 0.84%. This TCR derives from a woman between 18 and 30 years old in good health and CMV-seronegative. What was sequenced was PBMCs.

The CDR3 loop reads CASSRTSNSYNEQFF. The CDR3, as DNA: TGTGCCAGCAGTCGTACTAGCAACTCCTACAATGAGCAGTTCTTC. The chain has TRBV6-1 and TRBJ2-1, with D tentatively TRBD2 (6 bases). In germline, CDR1 is MNHNS, CDR2 SASEGT. CDR3 length: 15 amino acids. Trimming left V 5 bases short and J 0 bases short, with 11 bases between.